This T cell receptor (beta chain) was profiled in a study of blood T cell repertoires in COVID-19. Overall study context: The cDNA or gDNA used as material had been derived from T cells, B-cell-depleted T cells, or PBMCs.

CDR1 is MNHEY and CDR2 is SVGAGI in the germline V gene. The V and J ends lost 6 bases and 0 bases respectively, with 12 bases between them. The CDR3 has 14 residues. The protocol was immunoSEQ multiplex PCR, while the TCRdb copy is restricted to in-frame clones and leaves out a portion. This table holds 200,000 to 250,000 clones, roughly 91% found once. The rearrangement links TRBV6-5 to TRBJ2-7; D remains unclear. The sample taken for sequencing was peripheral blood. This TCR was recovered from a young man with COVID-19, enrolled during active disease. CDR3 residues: CASRDDLSSYEQYF. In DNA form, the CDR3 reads TGTGCCAGCAGGGATGACTTGAGCTCCTACGAGCAGTACTTC.